What follows are 14 T cell receptor beta chains derived from one specimen sequenced in a study of T cells in Graves' hyperthyroidism and ophthalmopathy. What was amplified from RNA transcripts were TCR beta CDR3 regions. TCR CDR3 underwent first-round RT-PCR with the HTBI primer set. One entry per CDR3 protein, called by TCRdb with MiXCR from the multiplex PCR reads. The table has hundreds of thousands of distinct CDR3 sequences, approximately 15% seen once; the top ten hold about 12%. The sample taken for sequencing was blood. The source is a woman aged 45-59 years with Graves' ophthalmopathy.

This clonotype was seen repeatedly, ten times or more. J is TRBJ2-1 and V is TRBV20-1, with 9 bases that match TRBD2. Losses at the gene ends were 0 bases for V and 4 bases for J; bases not matched to a gene: 7. Germline loops: CDR1 DFQATT, CDR2 SNEGSKA (reference sequence). The CDR3 contains 16 residues. DNA of the CDR3: TGCAGTGCTAGAGAGGTGACTAGCGGTCCTTACAATGAGCAGTTCTTC. Amino acids: CSAREVTSGPYNEQFF.

This clonotype was seen only a few times. V is TRBV28 and J is TRBJ2-5; 12 nucleotides agree with TRBD2. Looked up from germline, CDR1 is MDHEN and CDR2 is SYDVKM. After removal of 5 bases from V and 5 bases from J, the junction contained 9 bases not matched to a gene. This CDR3 is built from 16 residues. As DNA, the CDR3 is TGTGCCAGCAGTACCGGCCTACTAGCGGGAGGTGAGACCCAGTACTTC. Translation: CASSTGLLAGGETQYF.

This clonotype was counted ten times or more. The chain uses TRBV20-1 and TRBJ2-1; 8 bases agree with TRBD2. Germline lookup yields CDR1 DFQATT and CDR2 SNEGSKA (reference sequence). J was trimmed by 13 bases and V by 4 bases; bases with no gene match: 3. The CDR3 sequence is 10 residues long. CDR3 bases: TGCAGTGCTACAGCGGGAGACCAGTTCTTC. Its protein product is CSATAGDQFF.

This rearrangement joins TRBV13 to TRBJ2-5, with 10 bases lining up with TRBD1. CDR3 length equals 16 residues. CDR1 and CDR2 (germline): PRHDT, FYEKMQ (reference sequence). V shed 4 bases and J 5 bases; nucleotides not matched to a gene: 10. CDR3 DNA: TGTGCCAGCAGCTCGACAGGGGGCATGATGGGCGAGACCCAGTACTTC. Translation: CASSSTGGMMGETQYF.

This clonotype turned up a few times. The chain links TRBV19 to TRBJ2-5; 9 positions agree with TRBD1. Germline V gene sequence: CDR1 LNHDA, CDR2 SQIVND (reference sequence). J was trimmed by 5 bases and V by 5 bases; bases with no gene match: 12. This CDR3 contains 16 residues. The CDR3 DNA follows: TGTGCCAGTAGTCTCTCGCCGGGACAGGGATGGGAGACCCAGTACTTC. Protein: CASSLSPGQGWETQYF.

This clonotype was observed many times. V gene TRBV7-9 combines with J gene TRBJ2-1, with 11 bases that match TRBD2. CDR1 and CDR2 from the germline V gene are SEHNR and FQNEAQ (reference sequence). V shed 6 bases, J shed 4 bases, and the junction held 5 bases outside the gene matches. There are 15 residues in the CDR3. The CDR3 sequence is CASRSGTSGYNEQFF. The CDR3 DNA sequence: TGTGCCAGCAGATCCGGGACTAGCGGTTACAATGAGCAGTTCTTC.

This clonotype was counted at least ten times. The V and J genes are TRBV27 and TRBJ2-2; D is unclear. This CDR3 has 12 residues. Trimming pared 7 bases from V and 1 base from J, leaving 4 bases between. Germline V gene data show CDR1 as MNHEY and CDR2 as SMNVEV (reference sequence). This CDR3 reads CASTQNTGELFF. CDR3 in DNA: TGTGCCAGCACACAGAACACCGGGGAGCTGTTTTTT.

This clonotype has a count of ten or more. The V and J genes are TRBV5-1 and TRBJ2-3; D possibly corresponds to TRBD2 (6 bases). Trimming took off 6 bases at V and 2 bases at J, with 13 bases between the two ends. The CDR3 is 14 residues long. Germline assignment: CDR1 SGHRS and CDR2 YFSETQ. The CDR3 bases are TGCGCCAGCACCTCGGAGGGTCTCACAGATACGCAGTATTTT. Its protein is CASTSEGLTDTQYF.

Notes on this clonotype: Given a much more abundant clone one base away, this may be a read error. V gene TRBV27 combines with J gene TRBJ2-7; 7 nucleotides line up with TRBD1. Unmatched junction bases numbered 14, after V lost 5 bases and J lost 7 bases. Germline V gene sequence: CDR1 MNHEY, CDR2 SMNVEV (reference sequence). This CDR3 comprises 15 residues. The CDR3 DNA reads as TGTGCCAGCAGTCCTGTACAGGGGACCATGGATGAGCAGTACTTC. Protein sequence: CASSPVQGTMDEQYF.

This clonotype has a count of ten or more. The chain carries TRBV7-8 and TRBJ2-2; weak D call: TRBD2 (6 bases). This CDR3 is built from 14 residues. Trimming took 5 bases from V and 5 from J, leaving 12 bases between them. Germline values: CDR1 SGHVS, CDR2 FQNEAQ. Written as DNA, the CDR3 is TGTGCCAGCAGCCCGGACTATACGACCGGGGAGCTGTTTTTT. Its translation: CASSPDYTTGELFF.

This clonotype came up a few times. The V and J genes are TRBV29-1 and TRBJ2-5; TRBD2 agrees at 13 bases. The CDR3 extends over 16 amino acids. The V and J ends lost 7 bases and 5 bases, in that order; junction bases with no gene match: 13. Per germline, CDR1 SQVTM and CDR2 ANQGSEA. CDR3 sequence reads: CSGEGLAGLRRETQYF. The CDR3 bases are TGCAGCGGCGAGGGACTAGCGGGACTACGAAGGGAGACCCAGTACTTC.

V and J are TRBV28 and TRBJ1-4, with D unresolved. Trimming removed 5 bases at V and 9 bases at J, with 13 bases between. The CDR3 is 13 amino acids. Germline CDR1 and CDR2: MDHEN and SYDVKM. The CDR3 coding sequence is TGTGCCAGCAGTCCCCTGGGTAGTAAAAAACTGTTTTTT. This gives the protein CASSPLGSKKLFF.

This clonotype was seen at least ten times. This chain uses TRBV13 with TRBJ1-2; a possible D gene is TRBD1 (6 bases). The CDR3 is 19 residues long. CDR1 is PRHDT and CDR2 is FYEKMQ in the germline V gene (reference sequence). V was shortened by 4 bases and J by 6 bases, with 30 bases between the two germline ends. The CDR3, as DNA: TGTGCCAGCAGCTCGCCTGACACAGCTCCCACTTTTCGACAGGATGGCTACACCTTC. Protein product: CASSSPDTAPTFRQDGYTF. Drawing the rest from reference TRBV13 and TRBJ1-2, the complete variable domain is AAGVIQSPRHLIKEKRETATLKCYPIPRHDTVYWYQQGPGQDPQFLISFYEKMQSDKGSIPDRFSAQQFSDYHSELNMSSLELGDSALYFCASSSPDTAPTFRQDGYTFGSGTRLTVV.

This clonotype has only a few counts. The V call is TRBV5-6, the J call TRBJ2-7; D gene uncertain. V lost 4 bases and J lost 6, with 17 bases in between. The germline CDR1 and CDR2 sequences are SGHDT and YYEEEE. This CDR3 has 14 amino acids. The CDR3 DNA follows: TGTGCCAGCAGCCAGATGCAGGTTTGGGTCGAGCAGTACTTC. Its protein product is CASSQMQVWVEQYF.